Below, 19 T cell receptor beta chains from the same sample are listed, as sequenced in a study of CD8 T cells in ankylosing spondylitis. TCRdb re-analysed the 5' RACE reads in MiXCR, keeping a single row per CDR3 protein. The sample lists 250,000 to 350,000 distinct CDR3 sequences; around 21% were seen once. The specimen sequenced was blood, either unsorted or a sorted T cell fraction (not recorded which). The source of these receptors is a female donor with ankylosing spondylitis or in good health (not recorded which).

The chain is built from TRBV6-2 or TRBV6-3 and TRBJ1-1; maybe TRBD1 (6 bases). V was shortened by 2 bases and J by 0 bases, with 22 bases between the two germline ends. There are 19 residues in the CDR3. Germline values: CDR1 MNHEY, CDR2 SVGEGT. The CDR3 bases are TGTGCCAGCAGTTACGGGTCGTGGAGGGGGGAATCGGTGAACACTGAAGCTTTCTTT. Protein product: CASSYGSWRGESVNTEAFF.

This clonotype has more than one count but fewer than ten. V is TRBV4-3 and J is TRBJ1-2, with D perhaps matching TRBD1 (6 bases). Trimming left V 4 bases short and J 5 bases short, with 17 bases between. Germline V gene data show CDR1 as LGHNA and CDR2 as YSLEER. The CDR3 loop spans 15 amino acids. The DNA of the CDR3 is TGCGCCAGCAGCCTACTGCTAGGCCAGGGGTATGGCTACACCTTC. It is translated as CASSLLLGQGYGYTF.

The chain joins TRBV7-2 to TRBJ1-6; tentatively, D is TRBD1 (5 bases). The CDR3 runs to 14 residues. In germline, CDR1 is SGHTA, CDR2 FQGNSA. V lost 6 bases, J lost 10 bases, and 16 bases lay in between. The CDR3 loop reads CASSPHPGMSPLHF. The CDR3 DNA sequence: TGTGCCAGCAGTCCCCATCCAGGGATGTCACCCCTCCACTTT.

This clonotype was observed a few times. The chain carries TRBV25-1 and TRBJ2-7; no clear D gene. V lost 5 bases and J 7 bases, leaving 21 bases between the germline ends. The CDR3 is 15 residues long. Germline V lookup: CDR1 MGHDK, CDR2 SYGVNS. The CDR3 DNA reads TGTGCCAGCAGTCCCTCCGAGCGCGTCTCGAAAGAGCAGTACTTC. As protein: CASSPSERVSKEQYF.

This clonotype was counted ten times or more. The genes are TRBV20-1 and TRBJ2-1; D call uncertain. Germline-derived CDR1 and CDR2 are DFQATT and SNEGSKA (reference sequence). The CDR3 is 11 amino acids. V shed 5 bases and J shed 5 bases, with 7 bases lying between them. The CDR3 spells CSARFNNEQFF. The CDR3 bases are TGCAGTGCTCGGTTTAACAATGAGCAGTTCTTC.

The sample holds a few counts of this clonotype. The chain joins TRBV30 to TRBJ1-3; no clear D. Between the trimmed V and J ends, which lost 2 bases and 6 bases, there was a span of 17 bases. The CDR3 loop spans 15 amino acids. CDR1 GTSNPN and CDR2 SVGIG come from the germline V gene (reference sequence). CDR3 amino acids: CAWSTGPPWENTIYF. The DNA of the CDR3 is TGTGCCTGGAGTACCGGGCCGCCTTGGGAAAACACCATATATTTT.

This clonotype was observed a few times. The chain carries TRBV25-1 and TRBJ1-3; D is ambiguous. Germline values: CDR1 MGHDK, CDR2 SYGVNS. The CDR3 has 14 amino acids. Trimming cost V 5 bases and J 5 bases, with 13 bases left between them. DNA of the CDR3: TGTGCCAGCAGTCGTGGCCGGGGTAGAAACACCATATATTTT. It encodes CASSRGRGRNTIYF.

J is TRBJ2-1 and V is TRBV7-8; the D is unclear. Germline V gene data show CDR1 as SGHVS and CDR2 as FQNEAQ. The CDR3 spans 12 residues. V was cut by 3 bases and J by 7 bases, with 7 bases left in between. The DNA for the CDR3 is TGTGCCAGCAGCTTGCTGTTGAATGAGCAGTTCTTC. Translation: CASSLLLNEQFF.

This chain links TRBV5-1 with TRBJ1-1; no reliable D call. In germline, CDR1 is SGHRS, CDR2 YFSETQ. Trimming left V 0 bases short and J 7 bases short, with 7 bases between. The CDR3 runs to 12 residues. In nucleotides, the CDR3 is TGCGCCAGCAGCTTGGATGGTGTTGAAGCTTTCTTT. Amino acid sequence: CASSLDGVEAFF.

This clonotype was recorded a few times. The CDR3 protein is CASSEVDRGTEAFF. The DNA for the CDR3 is TGTGCCAGCAGTGAAGTCGACAGGGGCACTGAAGCTTTCTTT. This rearrangement joins TRBV25-1 to TRBJ1-1; 8 nucleotides line up with TRBD1. The V segment lost 2 bases and the J segment 4 bases; nucleotides outside the gene matches: 3. Germline values: CDR1 MGHDK, CDR2 SYGVNS. The CDR3 contains 14 residues.

This clonotype was seen repeatedly, ten times or more. The V gene is TRBV12-3 or TRBV12-4, the J gene TRBJ2-1; TRBD2 matches at 11 bases. The V gene end was trimmed by 4 bases and the J gene end by 3 bases; junction bases not matched to a gene: 2. The CDR3 has 15 amino acids. The CDR3 nucleotides are TGTGCCAGCAGTTCGCTAGCGGGAGGCTACAATGAGCAGTTCTTC. Residues: CASSSLAGGYNEQFF.

This clonotype has ten or more counts. The gene calls are TRBV20-1 and TRBJ2-3; maybe TRBD1 (6 bases). Per germline, CDR1 DFQATT and CDR2 SNEGSKA (reference sequence). The V gene lost 0 bases and the J gene lost 1 base, with 11 bases spanning the gap. The CDR3 has 15 residues. CDR3 coding DNA: TGCAGTGCTAGAGATTTTCGACAGGGCACAGATACGCAGTATTTT. This sequence encodes CSARDFRQGTDTQYF.

For the CDR3, the DNA is TGCAGTGCTAGGGGTGAGTCAGCAGAAAGTTTCTCCTACAATGAGCAGTTCTTC. Translating it yields CSARGESAESFSYNEQFF. The rearrangement joins TRBV20-1 to TRBJ2-1; D ambiguous. There are 18 residues in the CDR3. Per germline, CDR1 DFQATT and CDR2 SNEGSKA (reference sequence). The germline V and J ends were trimmed by 3 bases and 0 bases, with 21 bases remaining between them.

This clonotype appeared a few times. The genes are TRBV6-5 and TRBJ1-2, with D hard to call. Per the germline V gene, CDR1 is MNHEY and CDR2 is SVGAGI. This CDR3 is 12 amino acids long. Trimming took 2 bases from V and 8 from J, leaving 9 bases between them. CDR3 sequence: CASSYEGGGYTF. CDR3 nucleotides: TGTGCCAGCAGTTACGAAGGAGGGGGCTACACCTTC.

This clonotype was recorded once. The V and J genes are TRBV24-1 and TRBJ2-3, with unresolved D. CDR1 is KGHDR, CDR2 SFDVKD, per germline. Trimming cost V 9 bases and J 6 bases, with 15 bases left between them. There are 13 residues in the CDR3. The CDR3 coding sequence is TGTGCCACCCCATGGTGGCGGCTGGATACGCAGTATTTT. Translated: CATPWWRLDTQYF.

The V gene is TRBV12-3 or TRBV12-4, the J gene TRBJ2-2; D perhaps matches TRBD1 (6 bases). Between the trimmed V and J ends, which lost 5 bases and 4 bases, there was a span of 11 bases. CDR3 length equals 14 residues. CDR3 in amino acids: CASSIGQTTGELFF. CDR3 nucleotide sequence: TGTGCCAGCAGTATCGGACAGACCACCGGGGAGCTGTTTTTT.

This clonotype was seen a handful of times. J is TRBJ2-1 and V is TRBV5-5; TRBD2 agrees at 12 bases. The V and J ends lost 5 bases and 8 bases, in that order; junction bases with no gene match: 11. Germline lookup yields CDR1 SGHKS and CDR2 YYEKEE (reference sequence). This CDR3 is built from 16 residues. This CDR3 is CASSWTSGTSRDEQFF. CDR3 sequence (DNA): TGTGCCAGCAGTTGGACTAGCGGGACGTCTCGGGATGAGCAGTTCTTC.

The sample holds many counts of this clonotype. The V call is TRBV6-5, the J call TRBJ2-7, with D possibly TRBD2 on 6 matching bases. With 2 bases removed from V and 0 bases from J, the gap between germline ends came to 11 bases. The CDR3 contains 15 residues. CDR1 and CDR2 from the germline V gene are MNHEY and SVGAGI. The CDR3, as DNA: TGTGCCAGCAGTTACACGGGGGTGAGCTCCTACGAGCAGTACTTC. Encoded protein: CASSYTGVSSYEQYF.

V and J are TRBV7-3 and TRBJ2-2; the match to TRBD2 covers 8 bases. V lost 5 bases to trimming and J lost 7 bases; unmatched junction nucleotides: 12. From germline, CDR1 is SGHTA and CDR2 FQGTGA. The CDR3 has 16 residues. DNA of the CDR3: TGTGCCAGCAGCCCCCGCGCGGGGGGCGCTGGCGGGGAGCTGTTTTTT. It specifies CASSPRAGGAGGELFF.